The sequence of this TCR beta chain was determined in a study of response to subunit inactivated influenza vaccine. Findings of the study overall: It was the authors' suggestion that each seasonal influenza vaccination recruits few new T cells.

TCRdb used MiXCR to reprocess the RT-PCR reads, holding one entry per CDR3 protein. The table includes some 300,000 distinct CDR3 sequences, about 20% detected once. With respect to this clonotype: What it binds is not known.

The V segment lost 7 bases and the J segment 1 base; nucleotides outside the gene matches: 4. The CDR3 consists of 14 residues. In germline, CDR1 is MNHEY, CDR2 SVGEGT. This TCR was recovered from a man between 45 and 75 years old who received an inactivated influenza vaccine. The sequencing here drew on PBMCs from blood, taken 21 months after vaccination. V and J are TRBV6-2 or TRBV6-3 and TRBJ2-7; 10 nucleotides agree with TRBD1. DNA for the CDR3: TGTGCCAGCACCAGGACAGGGGGGTCCTACGAGCAGTACTTC. Amino acids: CASTRTGGSYEQYF.